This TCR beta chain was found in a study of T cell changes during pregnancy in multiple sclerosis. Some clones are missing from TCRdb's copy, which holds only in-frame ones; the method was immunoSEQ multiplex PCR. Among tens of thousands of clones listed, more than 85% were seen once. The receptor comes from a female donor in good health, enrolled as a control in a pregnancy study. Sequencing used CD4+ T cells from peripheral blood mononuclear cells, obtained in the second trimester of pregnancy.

CDR3 coding DNA: TGTGCCAGCAGCTTAGATAGCGGTGAGCAGTTCTTC. As protein: CASSLDSGEQFF. The chain links TRBV7-9 to TRBJ2-1; tentatively, D is TRBD2 (6 bases). Germline V gene data show CDR1 as SEHNR and CDR2 as FQNEAQ (reference sequence). The CDR3 has 12 residues. The V and J ends lost 1 base and 9 bases respectively, with 7 bases between them.